This T cell receptor beta chain was recorded in a study of T cell responses to AZD1222 COVID-19 vaccine. Study context: Timing groups of about 4 and about 12 weeks for second doses were pooled.

V was pared by 2 bases and J by 2 bases, with 8 bases between. CDR1 is MNHEY and CDR2 is SVGAGI in the germline V gene. The CDR3 covers 14 residues. The table lists this clone with a count of one. Sequenced by immunoSEQ multiplex PCR; TCRdb stores in-frame clones only, minus some. The sample lists over 150,000 clones, 80% to 90% seen once, with around 6.9% in the top ten. This TCR derives from an adult in good health. V and J are TRBV6-5 and TRBJ2-3, with D possibly matching TRBD2 (6 bases). The source was peripheral blood, collected on day 0 of AZD1222 vaccination. The CDR3 here is CASSYGGITDTQYF. The CDR3 DNA sequence: TGTGCCAGCAGTTACGGGGGGATCACAGATACGCAGTATTTT.